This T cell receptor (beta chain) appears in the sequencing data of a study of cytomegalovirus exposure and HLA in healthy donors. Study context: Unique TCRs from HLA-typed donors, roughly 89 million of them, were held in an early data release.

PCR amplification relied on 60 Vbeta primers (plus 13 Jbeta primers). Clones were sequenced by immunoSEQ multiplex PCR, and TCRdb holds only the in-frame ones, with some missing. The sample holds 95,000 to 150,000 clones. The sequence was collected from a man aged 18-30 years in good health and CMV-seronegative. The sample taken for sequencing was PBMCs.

This CDR3 is CASSQEAGASDTIRDEQFF. The CDR3, as DNA: TGCGCCAGCAGCCAAGAAGCGGGAGCGTCCGACACAATAAGGGATGAGCAGTTCTTC. The chain employs TRBV4-1 and TRBJ2-1; 8 bases map to TRBD2. The CDR3 is 19 residues long. With V trimmed by 0 bases and J by 8 bases, 18 bases remained unmatched. Germline V gene lookup returns CDR1 MGHRA and CDR2 YSYEKL.